This T cell receptor beta chain was identified in a study of CD8+CD57+ T cells in acquired aplastic anemia. This clonotype occurred once. CD8+CD57+ cell expansion, shown by flow cytometry, had occurred in the patients selected for sequencing. TCR beta VDJ and CDR3 profiles were obtained from a genomic DNA template. TCRdb reprocessed the reads with MiXCR, giving one entry per CDR3 protein. Seen here are about 240,000 distinct CDR3 sequences, approximately 50% observed once, and the top ten hold approximately 7.8%. The clonotype originates from a human donor with aplastic anemia. The sequencing sample was made of sorted CD4+, CD8+, or CD8+CD57+ T cells (not recorded which) from PBMCs.

The CDR3 protein is CASSYSGKTDTQYF. The CDR3 DNA reads TGTGCCAGCAGTTACAGCGGGAAAACAGATACGCAGTATTTT. J is TRBJ2-3 and V is TRBV12-3 or TRBV12-4, with TRBD2 identical over 7 bases. The CDR3 sequence is 14 residues long. The V gene end was trimmed by 4 bases and the J gene end by 3 bases; junction bases not matched to a gene: 4.